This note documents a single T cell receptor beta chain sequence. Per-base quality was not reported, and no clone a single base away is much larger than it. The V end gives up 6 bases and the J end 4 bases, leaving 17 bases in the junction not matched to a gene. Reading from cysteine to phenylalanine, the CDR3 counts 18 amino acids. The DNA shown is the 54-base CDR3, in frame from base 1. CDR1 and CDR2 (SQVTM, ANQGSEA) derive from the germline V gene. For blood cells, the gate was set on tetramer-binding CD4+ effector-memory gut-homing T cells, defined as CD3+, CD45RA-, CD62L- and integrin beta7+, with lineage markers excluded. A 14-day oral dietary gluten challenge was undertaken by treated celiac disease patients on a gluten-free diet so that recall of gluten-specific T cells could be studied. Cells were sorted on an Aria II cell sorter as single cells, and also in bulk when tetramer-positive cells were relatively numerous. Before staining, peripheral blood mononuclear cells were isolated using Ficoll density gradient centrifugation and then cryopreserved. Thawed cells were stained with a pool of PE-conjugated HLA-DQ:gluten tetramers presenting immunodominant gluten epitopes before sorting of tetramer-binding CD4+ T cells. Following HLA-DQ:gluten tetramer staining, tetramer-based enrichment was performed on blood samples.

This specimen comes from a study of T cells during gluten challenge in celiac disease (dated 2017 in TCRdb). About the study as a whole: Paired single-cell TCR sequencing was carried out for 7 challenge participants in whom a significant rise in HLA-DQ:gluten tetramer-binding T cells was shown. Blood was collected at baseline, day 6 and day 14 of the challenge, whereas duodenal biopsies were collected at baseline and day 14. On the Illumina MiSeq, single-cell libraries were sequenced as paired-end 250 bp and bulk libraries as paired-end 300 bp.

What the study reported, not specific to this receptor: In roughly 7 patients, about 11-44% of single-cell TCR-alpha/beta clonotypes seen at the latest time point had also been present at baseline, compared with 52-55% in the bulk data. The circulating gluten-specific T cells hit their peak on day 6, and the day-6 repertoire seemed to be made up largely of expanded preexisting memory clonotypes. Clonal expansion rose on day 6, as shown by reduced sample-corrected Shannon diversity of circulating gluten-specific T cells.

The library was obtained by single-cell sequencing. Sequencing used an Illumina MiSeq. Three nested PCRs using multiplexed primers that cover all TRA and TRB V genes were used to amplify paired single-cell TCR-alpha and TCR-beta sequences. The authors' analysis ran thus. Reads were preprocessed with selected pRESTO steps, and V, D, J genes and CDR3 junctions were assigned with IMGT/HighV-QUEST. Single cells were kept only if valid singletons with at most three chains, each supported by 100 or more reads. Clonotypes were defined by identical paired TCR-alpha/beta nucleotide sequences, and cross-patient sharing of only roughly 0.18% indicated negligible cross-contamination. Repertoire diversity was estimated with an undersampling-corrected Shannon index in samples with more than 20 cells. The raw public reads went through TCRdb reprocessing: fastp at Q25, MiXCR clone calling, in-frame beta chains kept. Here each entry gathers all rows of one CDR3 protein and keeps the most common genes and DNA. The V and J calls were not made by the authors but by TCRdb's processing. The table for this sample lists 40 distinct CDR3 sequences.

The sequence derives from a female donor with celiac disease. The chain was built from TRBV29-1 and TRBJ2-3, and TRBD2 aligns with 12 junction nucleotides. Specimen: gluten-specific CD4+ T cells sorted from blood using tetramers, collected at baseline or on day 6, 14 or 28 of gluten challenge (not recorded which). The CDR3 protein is CSVAILAGGPADADTQYF. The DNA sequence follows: TGCAGCGTCGCTATTCTAGCGGGAGGGCCGGCGGACGCAGATACGCAGTATTTT.